This is a list of T cell receptor beta chains from one sample in a study of radiation and T cells in renal cell carcinoma. TCRdb's table, derived via immunoSEQ multiplex PCR, lists solely in-frame clones and lacks some. Counted here are some 76,000 clones, around 76% occurring once; the ten biggest clones make up 5.5% to 7.5%. The material was blood, obtained from a patient whose treatment included radiotherapy and nephrectomy. These receptors originate from a man aged 60-69 years with renal cell carcinoma. Both conserved end residues are part of each CDR3. D genes are given only for firm matches. The size of a clone is reported for some rows only, either as once, few or many, or as a class for expanded clones.

size: .
V: TRBV27
length: 15
J: TRBJ2-1
D: .
DNA: TGTGCCAGCAGTTCGCCCTCGCGGGGATACAATGAGCAGTTCTTC
CDR3: CASSSPSRGYNEQFF

size: .
V: TRBV19
length: 12
J: TRBJ1-5
D: .
DNA: TGTGCCAGTAGTATAGGTGATCAGCCCCAGCATTTT
CDR3: CASSIGDQPQHF

size: .
V: TRBV4-3
length: 19
J: TRBJ2-1
D: TRBD2
DNA: TGCGCCAGCAGCCGGGCGACTAGCGGGACGATCCTAAATCACAATGAGCAGTTCTTC
CDR3: CASSRATSGTILNHNEQFF

size: .
V: TRBV27
length: 14
J: TRBJ2-7
D: TRBD1
DNA: TGTGCCAGTGCGTCCGGGACAGCCCTCTACGAGCAGTACTTC
CDR3: CASASGTALYEQYF

size: .
V: TRBV19
length: 13
J: TRBJ2-1
D: .
DNA: TGTGCCAGTAGTCCCGGGGTCTACAATGAGCAGTTCTTC
CDR3: CASSPGVYNEQFF

size: .
V: TRBV4-1
length: 16
J: TRBJ2-4
D: .
DNA: TGCGCCAGCGGGGACGTGGGAGCGTCAGCCAAAAACATTCAGTACTTC
CDR3: CASGDVGASAKNIQYF

size: .
V: TRBV15
length: 16
J: TRBJ1-2
D: .
DNA: TGTGCCACCAGCAGAGATACCGAATTCGGGTTACTTGGCTACACCTTC
CDR3: CATSRDTEFGLLGYTF

size: .
V: TRBV19
length: 17
J: TRBJ2-6
D: TRBD1
DNA: TGTGCCAGTAGTATAGGGGGACAGGGTTCAGGGGCCAACGTCCTGACTTTC
CDR3: CASSIGGQGSGANVLTF

size: .
V: TRBV30
length: 17
J: TRBJ1-2
D: TRBD1
DNA: TGTGCCTGGAGTCGGAGACAGGGGAATCCTGGCGGCGGCGGCTACACCTTC
CDR3: CAWSRRQGNPGGGGYTF

size: .
V: TRBV6-5
length: 15
J: TRBJ1-1
D: .
DNA: TGTGCCAGCAGTTACTTCCCCACCGGGACGACTGAAGCTTTCTTT
CDR3: CASSYFPTGTTEAFF

size: .
V: TRBV7-3
length: 15
J: TRBJ2-1
D: TRBD1
DNA: TGTGCCAGCAGCCGGTGGACAGGGGGATTGGATGAGCAGTTCTTC
CDR3: CASSRWTGGLDEQFF

size: .
V: TRBV6-5
length: 14
J: TRBJ2-7
D: .
DNA: TGTGCCAGCAGTTACGCCAGTGGCTCCTACGAGCAGTACTTC
CDR3: CASSYASGSYEQYF

size: .
V: TRBV28
length: 14
J: TRBJ2-7
D: .
DNA: TGTGCCAGCAGTTCGGGCAGGGGCCACTACGAGCAGTACTTC
CDR3: CASSSGRGHYEQYF

size: .
V: TRBV2
length: 15
J: TRBJ1-5
D: .
DNA: TGTGCCAGCGGATGGATCGGGGGCTACAATCAGCCCCAGCATTTT
CDR3: CASGWIGGYNQPQHF

size: .
V: TRBV9
length: 15
J: TRBJ2-6
D: .
DNA: TGTGCCAGCAGCGTAGCTGGGACTGGGGCCAACGTCCTGACTTTC
CDR3: CASSVAGTGANVLTF

size: .
V: TRBV10-2
length: 11
J: TRBJ2-2
D: .
DNA: TGCGCCAGCACTGAGGACAGGGAGCTGTTTTTT
CDR3: CASTEDRELFF

size: .
V: TRBV6-5
length: 14
J: TRBJ2-4
D: .
DNA: TGTGCCAGCAGTGAGGCGGAGAAAGGGAACATTCAGTACTTC
CDR3: CASSEAEKGNIQYF

size: .
V: TRBV5-1
length: 14
J: TRBJ2-6
D: .
DNA: TGCGCCAGCACTCCGGCCTCTGGGGCCAACGTCCTGACTTTC
CDR3: CASTPASGANVLTF

size: few
V: TRBV30
length: 16
J: TRBJ2-3
D: TRBD2
DNA: TGTGCCTGGAGGACCTTGAAAACGGGAGGTGCAGATACGCAGTATTTT
CDR3: CAWRTLKTGGADTQYF

size: .
V: TRBV5-1
length: 16
J: TRBJ1-3
D: TRBD1
DNA: TGCGCCAGCAGCTGGGGGACAGGGACAGCTGGAAACACCATATATTTT
CDR3: CASSWGTGTAGNTIYF

size: .
V: TRBV28
length: 15
J: TRBJ1-1
D: TRBD1
DNA: TGTGCCAGCAGTTTAGTGGGACAGGGTAACACTGAAGCTTTCTTT
CDR3: CASSLVGQGNTEAFF

size: .
V: TRBV29-1
length: 13
J: TRBJ1-1
D: .
DNA: TGCAGCGGTGGGGAAGGGACGCGGACTGAAGCTTTCTTT
CDR3: CSGGEGTRTEAFF

size: few
V: TRBV27
length: 16
J: TRBJ2-1
D: TRBD2
DNA: TGTGCCAGCAGCCCTCACAGCGGGAGTACGTACAATGAGCAGTTCTTC
CDR3: CASSPHSGSTYNEQFF

size: few
V: TRBV2
length: 15
J: TRBJ2-7
D: TRBD1
DNA: TGTGCCAGCAGTGAAGCCCGGGACAGGGGGCTCGAGCAGTACTTC
CDR3: CASSEARDRGLEQYF

size: .
V: TRBV6-6
length: 12
J: TRBJ1-5
D: .
DNA: TGTGCCAGCAGCCTGGGTGAGGGGCCCCAGCATTTT
CDR3: CASSLGEGPQHF

size: .
V: TRBV10-3
length: 11
J: TRBJ2-1
D: .
DNA: TGTGCCATCAGTGCTGGGGGAGAGCAGTTCTTC
CDR3: CAISAGGEQFF

size: .
V: TRBV7-8
length: 20
J: TRBJ2-1
D: TRBD2
DNA: TGTGCCAGCAGCTTCCCTAGTGGGGCGGGAGGCCAGACACCCTACAATGAGCAGTTCTTC
CDR3: CASSFPSGAGGQTPYNEQFF

size: .
V: TRBV7-9
length: 19
J: TRBJ1-1
D: .
DNA: TGTGCCAGCAGCTTAGCGTGGACTGGAAAGACCCCTATGAACACTGAAGCTTTCTTT
CDR3: CASSLAWTGKTPMNTEAFF

size: once
V: TRBV12-1
length: 15
J: TRBJ2-7
D: .
DNA: TGTGCCAGCAGCTCCTCTAGCGGACCCTCCGGTGAGCAGTACTTC
CDR3: CASSSSSGPSGEQYF

size: .
V: TRBV10-2
length: 16
J: TRBJ2-6
D: .
DNA: TGCGCCAGCAGTGTGGGAGGGGGCCCCGGGGCCAACGTCCTGACTTTC
CDR3: CASSVGGGPGANVLTF

size: .
V: TRBV30
length: 14
J: TRBJ1-5
D: .
DNA: TGTGCCTGGAGTCCCGGTACTAGCAATCAGCCCCAGCATTTT
CDR3: CAWSPGTSNQPQHF

size: .
V: TRBV4-1
length: 13
J: TRBJ1-3
D: .
DNA: TGCGCCAGCACAAGCCTCTCTGGAAACACCATATATTTT
CDR3: CASTSLSGNTIYF

size: .
V: TRBV6-6
length: 13
J: TRBJ2-5
D: .
DNA: TGTGCCAGCGGGCGGGGGCGCGGGGAGACCCAGTACTTC
CDR3: CASGRGRGETQYF

size: .
V: TRBV28
length: 13
J: TRBJ1-1
D: .
DNA: TGTGCCATCTTAGACAGCTTGAACACTGAAGCTTTCTTT
CDR3: CAILDSLNTEAFF

size: .
V: TRBV18
length: 15
J: TRBJ1-5
D: .
DNA: TGTGCCAGCTCACCAGGAGGGGGGCGCAATCAGCCCCAGCATTTT
CDR3: CASSPGGGRNQPQHF

size: .
V: TRBV11-2
length: 16
J: TRBJ2-7
D: .
DNA: TGTGCCAGCACTAGGGGTTCCCGTATCGGGGCCTACGAGCAGTACTTC
CDR3: CASTRGSRIGAYEQYF

size: .
V: TRBV11-2
length: 15
J: TRBJ2-1
D: TRBD2
DNA: TGTGCCAGCAGCTTACTCCGGACTAGCGGGAGAGGTCAGTTCTTC
CDR3: CASSLLRTSGRGQFF

size: .
V: TRBV18
length: 13
J: TRBJ1-2
D: .
DNA: TGTGCCAGCTCACCAGATGGGTACTCGGTCAACACCTTC
CDR3: CASSPDGYSVNTF

size: few
V: TRBV4-3
length: 15
J: TRBJ2-1
D: .
DNA: TGCGCCAGCAGCCAAGATGTGGGCTCCTACAATGAGCAGTTCTTC
CDR3: CASSQDVGSYNEQFF